This is a list of T cell receptor beta chains from one sample in a study of a mutant IDH1 vaccine in newly diagnosed glioma. These receptors have no identified antigens. Only in-frame clones appear in the TCRdb table, and some are missing; sequencing was by immunoSEQ multiplex PCR. The table shows about 40,000 clones, with just over 90% occurring only once. This specimen consisted of PBMCs, obtained from a glioma patient whose treatment included an IDH1 peptide vaccine. These receptor sequences come from a man aged 45-65 years with glioma. Each CDR3 is given without its conserved first and last residue. The order of the fields is J gene, V gene, CDR3 protein.

>TRBJ2-7|TRBV9
ASSGGSRASSYEQY
>TRBJ1-1|TRBV20-1
SASGRF
>TRBJ1-1|TRBV7-8
ASSTGLLNTEAF
>TRBJ2-3|TRBV29-1
SVEALETLRGLSTDTQY
>TRBJ2-3|TRBV6-5
ASSRGPDTQY
>TRBJ2-7|TRBV6-1
ASSEDSGGLGEQY
>TRBJ2-4|TRBV7-6
ASSLGTGGNIQY
>TRBJ1-2|TRBV4-2
ASSQGQVRYGYT
>TRBJ1-6|TRBV7-2
ASSQGQYNSPLH
>TRBJ2-1|TRBV7-7
ASSLDPYSDEQF
>TRBJ2-1|TRBV19
ASLGGNAGTNNEQF
>TRBJ2-1|TRBV9
ASSAGPETYNEQF
>TRBJ1-4|TRBV5-1
ASSLGVWGRGEKLF
>TRBJ2-2|TRBV18
ASSPPSGRPGELF
>TRBJ1-1|TRBV7-9
ASSLEWVGQSEAF
>TRBJ2-7|TRBV2
ASSTAYEQY
>TRBJ2-7|TRBV18
ASSLRDTRYEQY
>TRBJ2-1|TRBV27
ASSPTSWYNEQF
>TRBJ2-3|TRBV30
AWGQGNTDTQY
>TRBJ2-7|TRBV20-1
SASHYEQY
>TRBJ2-1|TRBV27
ASSRSQGNNEQF
>TRBJ2-2|TRBV19
ASSIPPSGSLYTGELF
>TRBJ2-2|TRBV10-1
ASSAAGQGDTGELF
>TRBJ2-7|TRBV6-1
ASTGTADSYEQY
>TRBJ1-3|TRBV7-9
ASSSTYLSGNTIY
>TRBJ2-7|TRBV4-3
ASSQAAEDPRAESYEQY
>TRBJ1-5|TRBV5-6
ASSSTDRSPPSPQH
>TRBJ2-7|TRBV2
ASSRRDRVNYEQY
>TRBJ2-1|TRBV14
ASSQAPLTYNEQF
>TRBJ1-1|TRBV18
ASSPTQGARGTEAF
>TRBJ1-6|TRBV7-2
ASSLAGDGIVH
>TRBJ2-7|TRBV28
ASSPGPYEQY
>TRBJ1-5|TRBV19
ASRQSNQPQH
>TRBJ2-7|TRBV28
ASREASGPYEQY
>TRBJ1-1|TRBV27
ASSFGMNTEAF
>TRBJ1-1|TRBV27
ASSLNRGTTEAF
>TRBJ1-1|TRBV11-2
ASSFPTTEAF
>TRBJ2-1|TRBV5-4
ASRALAARDEQF
>TRBJ2-7|TRBV19
ASSTGTGGFEQY
>TRBJ1-5|TRBV11-2
ASSLTTGRTRWPQH
>TRBJ2-4|TRBV6-6
ASSLQGPNIQY
>TRBJ2-7|TRBV30
AWSGVAGSSSYEQY
>TRBJ2-1|TRBV5-4
ASSLLAGPYNEQF
>TRBJ1-2|TRBV2
ASTGGQHGYT
>TRBJ1-3|TRBV6-6
ASSLGSSGNTIY
>TRBJ1-1|TRBV11-2
ASSLDTANTEAF
>TRBJ1-4|TRBV2
ASTREGLGEKLF
>TRBJ2-2|TRBV18
ASSAPGFRDTGELF
>TRBJ1-2|TRBV28
ASSLLQGAGYGYT
>TRBJ1-1|TRBV18
ASSPLQEPNTEAF
>TRBJ2-6|TRBV9
ASRGVYSGANVLT
>TRBJ2-3|TRBV27
ASSLSGSPWDTQY
>TRBJ1-1|TRBV30
AWQGTMNTEAF